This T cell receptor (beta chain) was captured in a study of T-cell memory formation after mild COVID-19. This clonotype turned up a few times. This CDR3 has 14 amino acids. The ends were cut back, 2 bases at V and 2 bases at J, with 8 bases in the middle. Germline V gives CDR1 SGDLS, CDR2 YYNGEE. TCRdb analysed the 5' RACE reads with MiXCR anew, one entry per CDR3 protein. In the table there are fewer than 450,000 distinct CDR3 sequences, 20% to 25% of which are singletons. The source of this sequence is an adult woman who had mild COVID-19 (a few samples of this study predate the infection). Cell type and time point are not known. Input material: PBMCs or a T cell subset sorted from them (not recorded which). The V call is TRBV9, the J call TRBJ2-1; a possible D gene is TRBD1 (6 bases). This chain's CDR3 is CASSVRQAYNEQFF. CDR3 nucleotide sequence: TGTGCCAGCAGCGTTAGACAGGCCTACAATGAGCAGTTCTTC.